This T cell receptor beta chain was documented in a study of blood T cells in healthy people across ages. In the study overall: Per every two T cells, about one barcoded beta molecule was captured by template switching.

Study outcomes and limitations: Unsorted PBMC material precluded a definitive naive versus antigen-experienced comparison.

This clonotype has just a few counts. Antigen unknown. Germline V gene sequence: CDR1 MNHEY, CDR2 SVGAGI. The CDR3 runs 14 residues. V lost 5 bases, J lost 1 base, and 12 bases lay in between. Isolated per sample were at least 7 million PBMCs. Together with a sample-barcoded 5' primer, a J-beta primer mix was included in a second PCR lasting about 6 to 12 cycles. In TCRdb, the 5' RACE reads were re-called with MiXCR into one record per CDR3 protein. The sample lists 1.5 million to 2 million distinct CDR3 sequences; just under 50% were seen once. This chain uses TRBV6-5 with TRBJ2-7, with unresolved D. Sequencing input: blood. The receptor was derived from a woman aged 40 to 55 in good health. CDR3 coding DNA: TGTGCCAGCAGTAGAAGGACGGATTCCTACGAGCAGTACTTC. Amino acids: CASSRRTDSYEQYF.